The rows below give T cell receptor beta chains drawn from one sample of a study of blood T cell repertoires in COVID-19. Profiled with immunoSEQ multiplex PCR; TCRdb holds only in-frame clones, not every one. The sample yields around 150,000 clones, more than 75% seen once. The sample taken for sequencing was peripheral blood. The origin of the receptors is a man in his 70s with acute or convalescent COVID-19. Both conserved end residues are trimmed from each CDR3. Each record gives: V gene, J gene, D gene, CDR3 protein. A D gene is named only where the DNA matches it firmly.

TRBV6-5	TRBJ2-5	.	ASSYSRQGETQY
TRBV5-1	TRBJ1-2	TRBD1	ASSPGQGDGYT
TRBV19	TRBJ2-1	TRBD1	ASRATGGNEQF
TRBV5-1	TRBJ2-2	.	ASSFLGTGELF
TRBV7-2	TRBJ2-5	TRBD2	ASSLGGAGAGETQY
TRBV21-1	TRBJ1-5	.	ASSLPRDRPSLSNQPQH
TRBV5-1	TRBJ2-5	.	ASSRGHLGETQY
TRBV7-2	TRBJ1-2	TRBD1	ASSPQQGAWDYGYT
TRBV27	TRBJ2-1	TRBD2	ASSSGLAEFNEQF
TRBV27	TRBJ2-1	.	ASSFSGGGYNEQF
TRBV19	TRBJ2-7	.	ASSINGLPHEQY
TRBV18	TRBJ1-5	TRBD1	ASSPYWTGGYQPQH
TRBV30	TRBJ2-3	TRBD1	AWSDRALADTQY
TRBV28	TRBJ1-4	.	ASSFDSATNEKLF
TRBV4-2	TRBJ2-1	.	ASSQGHYNEQF
TRBV5-1	TRBJ2-3	TRBD2	ASSTRERDGTDTQY
TRBV5-8	TRBJ2-1	.	ASSRLETNYNEQF
TRBV7-2	TRBJ1-6	TRBD1	ASSPTHRGSHSPLH
TRBV11-1	TRBJ2-5	.	ASSRRGGQETQY
TRBV12-5	TRBJ2-2	.	ASGLRGTGELF
TRBV11-1	TRBJ2-7	TRBD1	ASSEGQGNYEQY
TRBV28	TRBJ2-1	TRBD2	ASSSAGLAGGPGYNEQF
TRBV7-2	TRBJ2-7	.	ASTGLHYEQY
TRBV24-1	TRBJ2-1	TRBD2	ATSARPLAGAYNEQF
TRBV7-3	TRBJ2-2	.	ASRLGGSGELF
TRBV19	TRBJ2-1	.	ASSTDRTARNEQF
TRBV9	TRBJ2-3	.	ASSLEGPEDTQY
TRBV25-1	TRBJ2-3	TRBD2	ASSIPGGTDTQY
TRBV11-2	TRBJ1-5	TRBD1	ASSLDPGQPNQPQH
TRBV30	TRBJ1-2	.	AWSVDRGYGYT
TRBV28	TRBJ1-1	.	ASSSHSKLNTEAF
TRBV5-1	TRBJ2-1	TRBD2	ASSFNRGLAGEPNEQF
TRBV28	TRBJ1-5	.	ASSLASGIKNQPQH
TRBV18	TRBJ2-1	TRBD1	ASSPGTDLYNEQF
TRBV12-2	TRBJ2-5	.	AFPLCWGIQETQY
TRBV5-5	TRBJ1-6	.	ASSITGTINSPLH
TRBV2	TRBJ1-2	.	ASSDSLNYGYT
TRBV5-1	TRBJ1-2	TRBD1	ASSLETGNYGYT
TRBV2	TRBJ1-1	TRBD1	ASNRQGGEAF
TRBV30	TRBJ2-7	.	AWNGGSYEQY
TRBV7-9	TRBJ2-7	.	ASSLARADYEQY
TRBV12-1	TRBJ2-3	.	ASSPGTEYSTDTQY
TRBV7-2	TRBJ2-1	.	ASSFAGPYNEQF
TRBV7-2	TRBJ2-7	TRBD1	ASSLARTGTYEQY
TRBV6-5	TRBJ2-5	.	ASGDIGWETQY
TRBV7-9	TRBJ1-5	.	ASSSLGNSNQPQH
TRBV19	TRBJ1-5	TRBD1	ASTDRGGQPQH
TRBV19	TRBJ2-1	TRBD2	ASGRTSGSSYNEQF
TRBV5-1	TRBJ1-4	TRBD1	ASSDGTGFEKLF
TRBV6-6	TRBJ1-3	.	ASSYTGSSGNTIY
TRBV29-1	TRBJ1-1	.	SVEEGVNTEAF
TRBV10-3	TRBJ2-3	TRBD2	AISESRTSGSTDTQY
TRBV28	TRBJ1-6	.	ASTPRGEWPPLH
TRBV27	TRBJ1-4	TRBD1	ASSPTGTGEEKLF
TRBV28	TRBJ2-1	TRBD2	ASSFQPGLGFEQF
TRBV5-1	TRBJ1-6	.	ASSLAGRPSTSSYNSPLH
TRBV19	TRBJ2-1	.	ASSAQGAGNEQF
TRBV28	TRBJ1-5	TRBD1	ASGGTAFNQPQH
TRBV5-4	TRBJ1-1	TRBD1	ASSPGTANTEAF
TRBV5-1	TRBJ1-1	.	ASSWGVGYTEAF